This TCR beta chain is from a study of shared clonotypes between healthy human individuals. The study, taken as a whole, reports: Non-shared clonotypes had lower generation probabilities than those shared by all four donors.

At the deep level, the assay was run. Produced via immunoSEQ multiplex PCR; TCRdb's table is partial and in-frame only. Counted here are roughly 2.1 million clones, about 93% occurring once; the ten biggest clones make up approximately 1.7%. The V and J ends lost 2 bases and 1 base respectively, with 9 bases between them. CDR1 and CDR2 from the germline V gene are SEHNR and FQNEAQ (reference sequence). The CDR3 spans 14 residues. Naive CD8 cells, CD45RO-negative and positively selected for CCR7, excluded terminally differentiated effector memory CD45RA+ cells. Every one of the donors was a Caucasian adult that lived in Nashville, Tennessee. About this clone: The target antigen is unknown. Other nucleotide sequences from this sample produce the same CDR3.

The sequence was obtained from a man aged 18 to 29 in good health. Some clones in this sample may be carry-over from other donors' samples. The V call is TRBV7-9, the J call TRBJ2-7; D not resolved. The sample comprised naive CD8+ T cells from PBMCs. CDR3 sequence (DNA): TGTGCCAGCAGCTTACCCGGACCATCCTACGAGCAGTACTTC. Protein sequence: CASSLPGPSYEQYF. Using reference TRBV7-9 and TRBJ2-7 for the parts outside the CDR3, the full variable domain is DTGVSQNPRHKITKRGQNVTFRCDPISEHNRLYWYRQTLGQGPEFLTYFQNEAQLEKSRLLSDRFSAERPKGSFSTLEIQRTEQGDSAMYLCASSLPGPSYEQYFGPGTRLTVT.